The clone carrying this T cell receptor (beta chain) was recorded many times. V was pared by 3 bases and J by 0 bases, with 10 bases between. The CDR3 consists of 16 residues. Germline values: CDR1 SGHKS, CDR2 YYEKEE (reference sequence). As handled by the study authors: By means of reference gene primer amplification, nucleated cell counts were estimated. Method: immunoSEQ multiplex PCR; TCRdb's copy keeps in-frame clones and lacks some. That table supplies the V and J calls and clone size; D and trimming were determined from the DNA. The table shows over 250,000 clones, with about 83% occurring only once. These data come from a study of blood T cell repertoires in COVID-19. Study background: Sites across the United States, Italy and Spain contributed samples from acute and convalescent COVID-19. Sample material is recorded as cDNA or gDNA derived from T cells, B-cell-depleted T cells, or PBMCs.

The receptor's source is a woman aged 50 to 60 who had recovered from COVID-19. The chain is built from TRBV5-5 and TRBJ2-6; the D gene is possibly TRBD2 (5 bases). The material sequenced was peripheral blood. This CDR3 reads CASSSGLTSGANVLTF. The CDR3 nucleotides are TGTGCCAGCAGCTCCGGACTGACCTCTGGGGCCAACGTCCTGACTTTC.